The rows below give T cell receptor beta chains drawn from one sample of a study of cytomegalovirus exposure and HLA in healthy donors. Sequenced by immunoSEQ multiplex PCR; TCRdb stores in-frame clones only, minus some. This table lists 70,000 or so clones. Specimen: PBMCs. These TCRs come from a boy younger than 18 in good health and CMV-seronegative. Both conserved end residues are part of each CDR3. Each record gives: J gene, V gene, D gene, CDR3 protein, CDR3 DNA. The D gene is left open where the match is weak.

TRBJ2-2,TRBV6-5,TRBD2,CASSGLGGFTGELFF,TGTGCCAGCAGCGGTCTCGGGGGGTTCACCGGGGAGCTGTTTTTT
TRBJ1-3,TRBV7-6,TRBD1,CASSGAGQGQGNTIYF,TGTGCCAGCAGCGGCGCGGGACAGGGGCAGGGAAACACCATATATTTT
TRBJ1-2,TRBV30,.,CAGSGDEGSGYGYTF,TGTGCCGGGAGTGGAGACGAGGGATCCGGCTATGGCTACACCTTC
TRBJ1-1,TRBV19,.,CASSMGGVTEAFF,TGTGCCAGTAGTATGGGGGGGGTCACTGAAGCTTTCTTT
TRBJ1-6,TRBV29-1,.,CSTQDTLNSPLHF,TGCAGCACTCAGGACACTTTAAATTCACCCCTCCACTTT
TRBJ2-5,TRBV9,TRBD2,CASSIGLAVKETQYF,TGTGCCAGCAGCATCGGACTAGCGGTAAAAGAGACCCAGTACTTC
TRBJ1-2,TRBV6-1,TRBD1,CASSELSGGYGYTF,TGTGCCAGCAGTGAATTGTCAGGGGGCTATGGCTACACCTTC
TRBJ1-2,TRBV5-1,.,CASSVVSGIAEGYTF,TGCGCCAGCAGCGTGGTGTCAGGGATTGCGGAGGGCTACACCTTC
TRBJ1-1,TRBV2,TRBD1,CASSPGQGEETPTNTEAFF,TGTGCCAGCAGCCCCGGACAGGGAGAGGAGACCCCAACGAACACTGAAGCTTTCTTT
TRBJ1-2,TRBV9,.,CASSVGIAGDYTF,TGTGCCAGCAGCGTAGGTATCGCGGGGGACTACACCTTC
TRBJ2-1,TRBV4-3,TRBD2,CASSQDKSGGIYNEQFF,TGCGCCAGCAGCCAAGATAAGAGCGGGGGGATCTACAATGAGCAGTTCTTC
TRBJ2-7,TRBV30,.,CAWSSGAHEQYF,TGTGCCTGGAGCTCAGGGGCCCACGAGCAGTACTTC
TRBJ2-3,TRBV18,TRBD1,CASFRQGDTDTQYF,TGTGCCAGCTTTCGACAGGGTGACACAGATACGCAGTATTTT
TRBJ1-2,TRBV5-5,TRBD1,CASSLDRAYGYTF,TGTGCCAGCAGCCTGGACAGGGCTTATGGCTACACCTTC
TRBJ1-4,TRBV5-6,TRBD1,CASSWDREKKLFF,TGTGCCAGCAGCTGGGACAGGGAAAAAAAACTGTTTTTT
TRBJ1-5,TRBV5-4,.,CASSLSGNNQPQHF,TGTGCCAGCAGCTTGTCAGGGAACAATCAGCCCCAGCATTTT
TRBJ1-5,TRBV15,.,CATSRDNRRPSNQPQHF,TGTGCCACCAGCAGAGATAACAGGCGGCCTAGCAATCAGCCCCAGCATTTT
TRBJ2-7,TRBV11-2,.,CASSLGAQGWFSYEQYF,TGTGCCAGCAGCTTAGGGGCCCAGGGGTGGTTCAGCTACGAGCAGTACTTC
TRBJ1-2,TRBV5-6,.,CASSYGTRGYSDYGYTF,TGTGCCAGCAGCTACGGAACCAGGGGTTACTCGGACTATGGCTACACCTTC
TRBJ2-5,TRBV14,.,CASSHLVGKRETQYF,TGTGCCAGCAGCCATCTTGTCGGGAAGAGGGAGACCCAGTACTTC
TRBJ2-2,TRBV4-2,TRBD1,CANSLAGTGAGELFF,TGTGCCAACAGCCTCGCCGGGACAGGGGCCGGGGAGCTGTTTTTT
TRBJ2-1,TRBV18,TRBD2,CASSPPSGRDEQFF,TGTGCCAGCTCACCACCGTCAGGGAGGGATGAGCAGTTCTTC
TRBJ2-6,TRBV4-1,.,CASSRSNSGGRVDVLTF,TGCGCCAGCAGCCGCTCAAATTCCGGGGGACGAGTTGACGTCCTGACTTTC
TRBJ1-5,TRBV27,TRBD1,CASSNYGGTGNQPQHF,TGTGCCAGCAGCAATTACGGGGGGACAGGGAATCAGCCCCAGCATTTT